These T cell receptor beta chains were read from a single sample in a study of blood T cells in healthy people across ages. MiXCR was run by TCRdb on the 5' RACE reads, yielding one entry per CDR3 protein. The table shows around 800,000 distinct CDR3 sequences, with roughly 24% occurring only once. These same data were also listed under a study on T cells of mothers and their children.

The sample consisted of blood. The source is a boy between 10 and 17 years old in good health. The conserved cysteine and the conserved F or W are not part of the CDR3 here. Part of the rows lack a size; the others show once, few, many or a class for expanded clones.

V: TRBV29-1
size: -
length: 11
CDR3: SVGDSGPYGYT

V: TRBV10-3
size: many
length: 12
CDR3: AISEAGERNTQY

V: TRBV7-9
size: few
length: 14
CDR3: ASSSGSGGNSYEQY

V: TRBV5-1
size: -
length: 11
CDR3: ASSYGVRETQY

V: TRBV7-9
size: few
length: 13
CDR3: ASSLRGAESDTQY

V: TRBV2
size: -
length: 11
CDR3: ASSELGSYGYT

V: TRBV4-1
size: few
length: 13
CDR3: ASRVGGNSNQPQH

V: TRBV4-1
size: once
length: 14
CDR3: ASSQVGGVGNQPQH

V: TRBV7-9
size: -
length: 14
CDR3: ASSPRDRGQGDTQY

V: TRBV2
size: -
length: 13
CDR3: ASRGQGQPRGKLF

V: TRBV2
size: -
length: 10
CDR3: ASSEGLNWQF

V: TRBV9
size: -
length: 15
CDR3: ASSVEVAGGQRETQY

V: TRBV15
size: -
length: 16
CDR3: ATSTIPHRSEANYGYT

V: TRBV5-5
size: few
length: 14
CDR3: ASSSGRTGLTETQY

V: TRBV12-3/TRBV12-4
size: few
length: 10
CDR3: ASAPRGAEQY

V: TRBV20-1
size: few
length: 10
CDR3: SGGTSRETQY

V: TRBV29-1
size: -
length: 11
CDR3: SVESGGWDIQY

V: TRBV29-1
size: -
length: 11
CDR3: SVVGVGPYEQY

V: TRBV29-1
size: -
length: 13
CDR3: SVEAVSTPEETQY

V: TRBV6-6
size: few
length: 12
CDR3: ASSYSLGGDEQY

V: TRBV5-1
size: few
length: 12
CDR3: ASSFLKGANEQF

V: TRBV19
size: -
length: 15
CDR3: ASSPGDSSSYNSPLH

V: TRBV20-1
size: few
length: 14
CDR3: SARPLAGPSYNEQF

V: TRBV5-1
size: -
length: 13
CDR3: ASSLSGDPTGELF

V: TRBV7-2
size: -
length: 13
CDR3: ASSLATISNYGYT

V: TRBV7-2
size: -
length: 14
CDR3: ASSATGAMNNSPLH

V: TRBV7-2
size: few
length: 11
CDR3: ASSLRQVYEQY

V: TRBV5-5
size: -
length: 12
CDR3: ASSSRDSQETQY

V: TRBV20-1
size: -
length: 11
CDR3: SAPSGGQETQY

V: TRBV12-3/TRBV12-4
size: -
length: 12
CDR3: ASSFYQGKDGYT

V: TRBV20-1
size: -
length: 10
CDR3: SARTDNQPQH

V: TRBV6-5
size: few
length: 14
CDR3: ASSQQTSGITGELF

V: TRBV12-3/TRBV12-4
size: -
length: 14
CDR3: ASSPRQGAGNEKLF

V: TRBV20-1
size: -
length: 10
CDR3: SAGGEANTIY

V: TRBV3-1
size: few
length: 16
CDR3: ASTRSTGGRTGANVLT

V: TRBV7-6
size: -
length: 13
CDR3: ASSSASGSTDTQY

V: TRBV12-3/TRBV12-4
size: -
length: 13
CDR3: ASSPESGPTDTQY

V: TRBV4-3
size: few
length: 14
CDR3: ASSPQFEGLGEKLF

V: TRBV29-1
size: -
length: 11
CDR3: SAGTLRIGEQF

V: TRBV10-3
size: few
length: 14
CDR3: AISEPTSGNQETQY

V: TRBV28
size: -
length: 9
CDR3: GYGSGNTIY

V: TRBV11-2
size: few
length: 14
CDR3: ASSTMTGNQIYEQY

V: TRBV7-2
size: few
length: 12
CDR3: ASSSQGGIGEAF

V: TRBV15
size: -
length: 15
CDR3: ATSSKSGTGVDETQY

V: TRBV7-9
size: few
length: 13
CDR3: ASSLAPDRVDEQY

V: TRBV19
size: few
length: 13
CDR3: ASSILRVSNQPQH